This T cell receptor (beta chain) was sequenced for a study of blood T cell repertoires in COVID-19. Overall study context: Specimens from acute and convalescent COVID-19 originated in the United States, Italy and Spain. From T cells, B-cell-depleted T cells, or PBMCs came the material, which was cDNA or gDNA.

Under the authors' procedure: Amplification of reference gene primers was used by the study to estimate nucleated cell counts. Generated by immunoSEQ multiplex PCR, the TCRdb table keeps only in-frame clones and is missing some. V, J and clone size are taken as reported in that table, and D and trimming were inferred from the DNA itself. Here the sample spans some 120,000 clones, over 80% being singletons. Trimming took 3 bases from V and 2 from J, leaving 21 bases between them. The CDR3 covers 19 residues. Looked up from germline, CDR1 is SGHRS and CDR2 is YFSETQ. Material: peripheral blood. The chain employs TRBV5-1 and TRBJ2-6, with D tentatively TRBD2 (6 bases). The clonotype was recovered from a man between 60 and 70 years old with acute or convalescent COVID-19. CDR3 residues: CASSWGDLVFRPGANVLTF. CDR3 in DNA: TGCGCCAGCAGCTGGGGGGACTTAGTTTTTCGCCCTGGGGCCAACGTCCTGACTTTC.